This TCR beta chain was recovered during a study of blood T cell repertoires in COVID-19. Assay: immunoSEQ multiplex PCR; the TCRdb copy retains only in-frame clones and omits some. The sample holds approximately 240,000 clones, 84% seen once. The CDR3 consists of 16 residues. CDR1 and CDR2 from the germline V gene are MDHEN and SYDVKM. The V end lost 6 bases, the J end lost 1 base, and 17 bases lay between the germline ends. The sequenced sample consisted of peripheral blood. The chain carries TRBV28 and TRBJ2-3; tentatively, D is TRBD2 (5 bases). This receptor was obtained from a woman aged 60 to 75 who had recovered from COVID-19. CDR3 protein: CASRPSGFGGTDTQYF. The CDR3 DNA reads TGTGCCAGCAGGCCCTCGGGGTTTGGTGGCACAGATACGCAGTATTTT.